A single sample gave rise to the 11 T cell receptor beta chains below, sequenced in a study of Graves' ophthalmopathy and Graves' hyperthyroidism. As the template, RNA transcripts were used to amplify TCR beta CDR3 regions. The first round was an RT-PCR with HTBI primers, and the second round was a multiplex PCR. TCRdb independently ran MiXCR on the multiplex PCR reads; one entry per CDR3 protein. Found here are about 40,000 distinct CDR3 sequences, 45% to 60% of them singletons; the top ten hold about 17%. Sample: peripheral blood. Source of these receptors: an adult man with Graves' ophthalmopathy.

This clonotype has ten or more counts. The chain couples TRBV28 to TRBJ2-3; TRBD2 aligns across 11 bases. V shed 1 base, J shed 2 bases, and the junction held 2 bases outside the gene matches. CDR3 length: 16 residues. The germline V gene has CDR1 MDHEN and CDR2 SYDVKM. The CDR3 here is CASSLSTSGATDTQYF. CDR3 coding DNA: TGTGCCAGCAGTTTATCGACTAGCGGGGCCACAGATACGCAGTATTTT.

This clonotype has only a few counts. This chain links TRBV29-1 with TRBJ2-7; no clear D gene. V was shortened by 4 bases and J by 0 bases, with 7 bases between the two germline ends. Looked up from germline, CDR1 is SQVTM and CDR2 is ANQGSEA. The CDR3 has 12 residues. The CDR3: CSVGSGSYEQYF. The CDR3 DNA sequence: TGCAGCGTTGGTTCAGGCTCCTACGAGCAGTACTTC.

V and J are TRBV19 and TRBJ1-5, with D possibly being TRBD1 (5 bases). Germline values: CDR1 LNHDA, CDR2 SQIVND (reference sequence). This CDR3 is 15 amino acids long. V lost 7 bases and J 4 bases, leaving 17 bases between the germline ends. CDR3 residues: CASNESGGGNQPQHF. Written as DNA, the CDR3 is TGTGCCAGTAATGAGAGCGGGGGGGGGAATCAGCCCCAGCATTTT.

The chain joins TRBV7-2 to TRBJ1-1, with a weak D call TRBD1 (5 bases). V was pared by 5 bases and J by 0 bases, with 16 bases between. The CDR3 extends over 16 amino acids. The germline gives CDR1 SGHTA, CDR2 FQGNSA. CDR3 in amino acids: CASSQPKGSMNTEAFF. DNA of the CDR3: TGTGCCAGCAGCCAGCCGAAGGGGTCTATGAACACTGAAGCTTTCTTT.

This clonotype was seen at least ten times. The chain combines TRBV5-1 with TRBJ2-1, with D tentatively TRBD2 (6 bases). The CDR3 totals 14 residues. Looked up from germline, CDR1 is SGHRS and CDR2 is YFSETQ. Trimming shortened V by 4 bases and J by 0 bases, and 8 bases separated the two germline ends. The CDR3 nucleotides are TGCGCCAGCAGCGGGGGGAGCTCCTACAATGAGCAGTTCTTC. It codes for CASSGGSSYNEQFF.

This clonotype was found a few times. The V gene is TRBV24-1, the J gene TRBJ1-5, with D unclear. Trimming stripped 2 bases from V and 7 bases from J, with 11 bases between. The CDR3 runs to 14 residues. Germline CDR1 reads KGHDR; CDR2 reads SFDVKD. The CDR3 spells CATSDSDRGQPQHF. The DNA of the CDR3 is TGTGCCACCAGTGATTCGGACCGGGGACAGCCCCAGCATTTT.

The chain carries TRBV7-2 and TRBJ1-1; weak D call: TRBD1 (5 bases). This CDR3 spans 13 amino acids. Germline loops: CDR1 SGHTA, CDR2 FQGNSA. V was clipped by 5 bases and J by 0 bases, with 7 bases between them. CDR3 residues: CASSEGMNTEAFF. Written as DNA, the CDR3 is TGTGCCAGCAGCGAGGGGATGAACACTGAAGCTTTCTTT.

The chain carries TRBV20-1 and TRBJ2-7; 10 nucleotides line up with TRBD2. Germline values: CDR1 DFQATT, CDR2 SNEGSKA (reference sequence). The CDR3 extends over 15 amino acids. Losses at the gene ends were 3 bases for V and 2 bases for J; bases not matched to a gene: 7. The chain's CDR3 is CSARGWTSGAYEQYF. CDR3 DNA sequence: TGCAGTGCTAGGGGATGGACTAGCGGTGCCTACGAGCAGTACTTC.

The J gene is TRBJ1-4, the V gene TRBV7-8; D not certain. Deletions cut 3 bases from V and 0 bases from J, with 11 bases between. The CDR3 loop spans 16 amino acids. CDR1 and CDR2 (germline): SGHVS, FQNEAQ. In nucleotides, the CDR3 is TGTGCCAGCAGCTTCAGAGATTCGACAACTAATGAAAAACTGTTTTTT. Protein product: CASSFRDSTTNEKLFF.

This clonotype appeared once. V gene TRBV20-1 combines with J gene TRBJ1-2; D is undetermined. V was shortened by 0 bases and J by 1 base, with 15 bases between the two germline ends. Germline V gene lookup returns CDR1 DFQATT and CDR2 SNEGSKA (reference sequence). CDR3 length: 16 residues. The CDR3 reads CSARDPWSQFNYGYTF. CDR3 bases: TGCAGTGCTAGAGATCCATGGAGCCAATTTAACTATGGCTACACCTTC.

This chain links TRBV20-1 with TRBJ2-1, with unresolved D. The CDR3 runs to 9 residues. The germline V gene encodes CDR1 DFQATT and CDR2 SNEGSKA (reference sequence). The V gene lost 2 bases and the J gene lost 12 bases, with 5 bases spanning the gap. This CDR3 reads CSARNWQFF. CDR3 sequence (DNA): TGCAGTGCTAGAAATTGGCAGTTCTTC.